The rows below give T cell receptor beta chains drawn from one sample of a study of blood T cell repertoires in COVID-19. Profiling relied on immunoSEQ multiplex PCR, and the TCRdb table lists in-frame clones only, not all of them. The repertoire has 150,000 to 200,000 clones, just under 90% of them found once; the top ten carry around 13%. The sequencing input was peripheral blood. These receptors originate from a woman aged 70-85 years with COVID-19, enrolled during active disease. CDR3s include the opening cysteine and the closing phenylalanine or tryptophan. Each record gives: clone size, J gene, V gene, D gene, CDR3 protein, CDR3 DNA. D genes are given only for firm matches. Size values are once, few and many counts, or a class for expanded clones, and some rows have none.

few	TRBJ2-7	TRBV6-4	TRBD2	CASSDRREVGNLTDEQYF	TGTGCCAGCAGTGATCGGCGGGAGGTTGGTAACTTAACGGACGAGCAGTACTTC
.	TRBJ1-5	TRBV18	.	CASSPQGSGGGRQPQHF	TGTGCCAGCTCACCACAGGGCTCTGGCGGGGGCCGACAGCCCCAGCATTTT
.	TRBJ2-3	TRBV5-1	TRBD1	CASSTKTGTDGDTQYF	TGCGCCAGCAGCACAAAGACCGGGACAGACGGAGATACGCAGTATTTT
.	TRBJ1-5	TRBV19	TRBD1	CASSIGRQGYSYSNQPQHF	TGTGCCAGTAGTATCGGGCGACAGGGATACTCTTATAGCAATCAGCCCCAGCATTTT
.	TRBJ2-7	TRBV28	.	CASSLRATQYF	TGTGCCAGCAGTTTGAGGGCGACGCAGTACTTC
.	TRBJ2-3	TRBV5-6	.	CASSLIARLFDTQYF	TGTGCCAGCAGCCTGATTGCCAGGTTATTTGATACGCAGTATTTT
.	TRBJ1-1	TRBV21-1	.	CASDRDEGEAFF	TGTGCCAGCGACAGGGACGAAGGTGAAGCTTTCTTT
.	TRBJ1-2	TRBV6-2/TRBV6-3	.	CASRPRVSNYGYTF	TGTGCCAGCCGCCCCAGGGTGAGCAACTATGGCTACACCTTC
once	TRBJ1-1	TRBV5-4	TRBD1	CASSSTQGSEAFF	TGTGCCAGCAGCAGCACACAGGGGAGTGAAGCTTTCTTT
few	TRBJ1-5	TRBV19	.	CASSSRQGNQPQHF	TGTGCCAGTAGTAGCCGACAGGGCAATCAGCCCCAGCATTTT
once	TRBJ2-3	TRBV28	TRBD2	CASSFQIRTSGRGTDTQYF	TGTGCCAGCAGTTTCCAAATTAGGACTAGCGGGAGGGGCACAGATACGCAGTATTTT
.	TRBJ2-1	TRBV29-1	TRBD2	CSVATSGSWGEQFF	TGCAGCGTCGCGACTAGCGGGAGTTGGGGTGAGCAGTTCTTC
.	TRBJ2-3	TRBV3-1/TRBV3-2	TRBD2	CASSLAGFTDTQYF	TGTGCCAGCAGTTTAGCGGGATTCACAGATACGCAGTATTTT
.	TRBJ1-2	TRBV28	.	CASSPRDSYGYTF	TGTGCCAGCAGTCCCCGGGACTCCTATGGCTACACCTTC
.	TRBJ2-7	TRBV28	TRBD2	CASHKGGRGNEQYF	TGTGCCAGCCATAAGGGCGGGAGGGGAAACGAGCAGTACTTC
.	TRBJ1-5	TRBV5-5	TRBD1	CASMRTGAGQPQHF	TGTGCCAGCATGCGGACAGGGGCGGGTCAGCCCCAGCATTTT
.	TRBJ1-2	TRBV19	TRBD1	CASSTTGTGNYGYTF	TGTGCCAGTAGTACGACAGGGACTGGCAACTATGGCTACACCTTC
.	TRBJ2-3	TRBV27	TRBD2	CASSTTSGGGTDTQYF	TGTGCCAGCAGTACGACTAGCGGGGGCGGCACAGATACGCAGTATTTT
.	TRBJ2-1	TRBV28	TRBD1	CASIKWTGGFNEQFF	TGTGCCAGCATTAAATGGACAGGGGGTTTTAATGAGCAGTTCTTC
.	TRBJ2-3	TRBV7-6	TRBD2	CASSLGASGRDTQYF	TGTGCCAGCAGCCTAGGGGCTAGCGGGAGGGATACGCAGTATTTT
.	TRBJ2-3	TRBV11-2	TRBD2	CASSPWTSGTDTQYF	TGTGCCAGCAGCCCATGGACTAGCGGCACAGATACGCAGTATTTT
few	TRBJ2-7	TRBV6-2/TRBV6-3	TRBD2	CASSYPRLAGGKAEQYF	TGTGCCAGCAGTTACCCCCGACTAGCGGGAGGGAAGGCCGAGCAGTACTTC
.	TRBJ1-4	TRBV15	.	CATSRGGRPAEKLFF	TGTGCCACCAGCAGAGGGGGCCGACCGGCGGAAAAACTGTTTTTT
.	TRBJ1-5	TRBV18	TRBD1	CASSPPGQGYNQPQHF	TGTGCCAGCTCACCTCCGGGACAGGGATACAATCAGCCCCAGCATTTT
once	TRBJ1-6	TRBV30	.	CAWTVNNSPLHF	TGTGCCTGGACGGTCAATAATTCACCCCTCCACTTT
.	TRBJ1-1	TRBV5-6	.	CASSLSLQMNTEAFF	TGTGCCAGCAGCTTGTCTCTTCAGATGAACACTGAAGCTTTCTTT
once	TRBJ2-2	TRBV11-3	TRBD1	CASSSTRGPTGELFF	TGTGCCAGCAGTTCTACTAGGGGGCCCACCGGGGAGCTGTTTTTT
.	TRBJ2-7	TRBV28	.	CASSLPALGSYEQYF	TGTGCCAGCAGTTTACCTGCGCTCGGGTCCTACGAGCAGTACTTC
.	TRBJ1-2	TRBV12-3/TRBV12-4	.	CASSPGTLRGYTF	TGTGCCAGCAGTCCGGGAACATTGCGGGGCTACACCTTC
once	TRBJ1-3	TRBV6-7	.	CASSHSPVRPGNTIYF	TGTGCCAGCAGTCACAGCCCGGTTCGTCCTGGAAACACCATATATTTT
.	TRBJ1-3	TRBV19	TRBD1	CASSIQGAKNTIYF	TGTGCCAGTAGTATCCAGGGGGCGAAGAACACCATATATTTT
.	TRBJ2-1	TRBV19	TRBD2	CASSIASGSYNEQFF	TGTGCCAGTAGTATAGCTAGCGGGAGTTACAATGAGCAGTTCTTC
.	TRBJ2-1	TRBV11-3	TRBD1	CASSSGRDRVKNEQFF	TGTGCCAGCAGCTCGGGTAGGGACAGGGTAAAGAATGAGCAGTTCTTC
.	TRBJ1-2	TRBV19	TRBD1	CASNPRQGVYGYTF	TGTGCCAGTAACCCTAGACAGGGGGTCTATGGCTACACCTTC
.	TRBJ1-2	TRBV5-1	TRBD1	CASSLTGGNYGYTF	TGCGCCAGCAGCTTGACAGGGGGCAACTATGGCTACACCTTC
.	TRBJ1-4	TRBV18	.	CASSPPGRSLFNEKLFF	TGTGCCAGCTCACCACCCGGCAGGTCTCTCTTTAATGAAAAACTGTTTTTT
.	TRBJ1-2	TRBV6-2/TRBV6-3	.	CASSYMTVNYGYTF	TGTGCCAGCAGTTACATGACAGTTAACTATGGCTACACCTTC
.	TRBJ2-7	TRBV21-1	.	CASSKEGVWDSSYEQYF	TGTGCCAGCAGCAAAGAGGGCGTGTGGGACAGCTCCTACGAGCAGTACTTC